This TCR beta chain was captured by sequencing in a study of memory CD4+ T cells and cytomegalovirus serostatus. Authors' data handling: After removing out-of-frame reads, approximately 2.2 million distinct TCRbeta sequences remained. Here immunoSEQ multiplex PCR was the method, and the copy in TCRdb shows in-frame clones only, minus some. The V and J calls and the clone size are those of that table, but D and trimming were determined from the DNA. Of around 26,000 clones detected, about 80% appear once; the ten largest clones hold under 0.75%. Turning to this clone: Antigen unknown.

Study-wide results and caveats: Repertoires predicted CMV serostatus with median bootstrapped AUC of about 0.95. The CMV-associated TCR signature appears largely within the CD4+ memory repertoire.

This CDR3 contains 13 residues. From germline, CDR1 is MNHNS and CDR2 SASEGT. V gave up 10 bases and J gave up 0 bases, with 11 bases separating them. The sort gate was single viable CD3+CD4+CD8-CD45RO+ cells for memory CD4+ T cells. Sequencing input: memory CD4+ T cells from blood. V usage is TRBV6-1 and J usage is TRBJ2-3; D gene ambiguous. This TCR was recovered from an adult in good health and CMV-seronegative. This CDR3 is CATGLASTDTQYF. CDR3 nucleotide sequence: TGTGCCACCGGTCTGGCCAGCACAGATACGCAGTATTTT.